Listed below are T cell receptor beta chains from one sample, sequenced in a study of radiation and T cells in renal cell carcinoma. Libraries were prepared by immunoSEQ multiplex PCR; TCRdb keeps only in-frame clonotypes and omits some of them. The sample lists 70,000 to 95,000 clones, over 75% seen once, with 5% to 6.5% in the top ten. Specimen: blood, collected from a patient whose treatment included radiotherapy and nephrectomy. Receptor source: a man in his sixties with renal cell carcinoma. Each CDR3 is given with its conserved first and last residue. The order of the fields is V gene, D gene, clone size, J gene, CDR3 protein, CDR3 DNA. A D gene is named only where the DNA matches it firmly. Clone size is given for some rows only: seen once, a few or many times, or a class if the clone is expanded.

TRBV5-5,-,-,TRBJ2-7,CASSLGRGFSYEQYF,TGTGCCAGCAGCTTGGGTCGGGGCTTCTCCTACGAGCAGTACTTC
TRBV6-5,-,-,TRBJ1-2,CASRKQSPGYGYTF,TGTGCCAGCAGGAAACAGTCACCGGGTTATGGCTACACCTTC
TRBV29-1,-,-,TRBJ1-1,CSVGGNRARNTEAFF,TGCAGCGTGGGAGGAAACAGGGCGAGGAACACTGAAGCTTTCTTT
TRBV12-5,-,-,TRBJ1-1,CASGYGGTEAFF,TGTGCTAGTGGTTATGGGGGGACTGAAGCTTTCTTT
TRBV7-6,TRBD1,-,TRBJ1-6,CASSLSGTGDSPLHF,TGTGCCAGCAGCTTAAGTGGTACAGGGGATTCACCCCTCCACTTT
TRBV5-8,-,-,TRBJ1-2,CASSFRQSYGYTF,TGTGCCAGCAGCTTTCGGCAGAGCTATGGCTACACCTTC
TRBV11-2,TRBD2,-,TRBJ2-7,CASSLGQSGLASYEQYF,TGTGCCAGCAGCTTGGGACAGTCGGGACTAGCCTCCTACGAGCAGTACTTC
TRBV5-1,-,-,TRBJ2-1,CASSLDELWLTHNEQFF,TGCGCCAGCAGCTTGGACGAGTTGTGGCTAACTCACAATGAGCAGTTCTTC
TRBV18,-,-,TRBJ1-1,CASSLRTEAFF,TGTGCCAGCTCACTCAGGACTGAAGCTTTCTTT
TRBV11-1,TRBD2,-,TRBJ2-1,CASRPPGLAYNEQFF,TGTGCCAGCAGACCTCCGGGACTAGCTTACAATGAGCAGTTCTTC
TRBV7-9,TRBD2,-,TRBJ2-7,CASTRLAGGSYEQYF,TGTGCCAGCACCCGGCTAGCGGGAGGGTCCTACGAGCAGTACTTC
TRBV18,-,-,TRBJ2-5,CASSPAGLAETQYF,TGTGCCAGCTCACCTGCCGGGCTTGCGGAGACCCAGTACTTC
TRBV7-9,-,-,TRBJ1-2,CASRSGTDPYGYTF,TGTGCCAGCAGGTCCGGGACGGATCCTTATGGCTACACCTTC
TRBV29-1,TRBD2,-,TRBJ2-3,CSVGFGNSGSTDTQYF,TGCAGCGTTGGGTTTGGTAATAGCGGGAGCACAGATACGCAGTATTTT
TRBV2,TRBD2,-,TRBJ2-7,CASSDFGGSYEQYF,TGTGCCAGCAGTGACTTCGGCGGGAGCTACGAGCAGTACTTC
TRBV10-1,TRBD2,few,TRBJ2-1,CASSEVAGITYNEQFF,TGCGCCAGCAGTGAAGTAGCGGGAATTACCTACAATGAGCAGTTCTTC
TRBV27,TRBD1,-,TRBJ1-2,CASSLEATGGRFYGYTF,TGTGCCAGTAGTTTAGAGGCCACAGGGGGCAGGTTTTATGGCTACACCTTC
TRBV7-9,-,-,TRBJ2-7,CASSLPRERGMNYEQYF,TGTGCCAGCAGCTTACCGAGGGAGAGGGGGATGAACTACGAGCAGTACTTC
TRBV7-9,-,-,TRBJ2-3,CASNPPYSGASTDTQYF,TGTGCCAGCAACCCGCCGTACTCCGGGGCTAGCACAGATACGCAGTATTTT
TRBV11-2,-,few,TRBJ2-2,CASSAPPGAQGGELFF,TGTGCCAGCAGCGCCCCCCCCGGAGCCCAGGGCGGGGAGCTGTTTTTT
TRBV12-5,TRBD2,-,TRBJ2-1,CASGLVPETSGIKKYNEQFF,TGTGCTAGTGGTTTGGTACCCGAGACTAGCGGGATAAAAAAATACAATGAGCAGTTCTTC
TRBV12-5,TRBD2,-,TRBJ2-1,CASAPVSGKYNEQFF,TGTGCTAGTGCCCCTGTCAGCGGGAAATACAATGAGCAGTTCTTC
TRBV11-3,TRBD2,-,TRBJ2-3,CASSLIAGGADTQYF,TGTGCCAGCAGCTTAATAGCGGGAGGAGCAGATACGCAGTATTTT
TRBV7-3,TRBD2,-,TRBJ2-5,CASSDGLGVGETQYF,TGTGCCAGCAGCGATGGACTAGGGGTGGGTGAGACCCAGTACTTC
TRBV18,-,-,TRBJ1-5,CASSPTGGYSNQPQHF,TGTGCCAGCTCACCTACAGGAGGCTATAGCAATCAGCCCCAGCATTTT
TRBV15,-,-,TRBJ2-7,CATRERGAYSEQYF,TGTGCCACCAGAGAGAGGGGTGCCTACTCCGAGCAGTACTTC
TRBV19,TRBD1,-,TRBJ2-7,CASSMPGQVYEQYF,TGTGCCAGTAGCATGCCGGGACAGGTCTACGAGCAGTACTTC
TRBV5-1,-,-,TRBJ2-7,CASSSGLYYEQYF,TGCGCCAGCAGCTCGGGACTTTACTACGAGCAGTACTTC
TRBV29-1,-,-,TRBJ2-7,CSVAGGQSLSNEQYF,TGCAGCGTTGCGGGGGGACAGTCCCTAAGTAACGAGCAGTACTTC
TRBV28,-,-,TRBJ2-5,CATSGSGIGAQYF,TGTGCCACCTCTGGGAGTGGAATAGGCGCCCAGTACTTC
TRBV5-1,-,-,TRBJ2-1,CASRSASPSVHEQFF,TGCGCCAGCAGGTCGGCTAGCCCAAGCGTTCATGAGCAGTTCTTC
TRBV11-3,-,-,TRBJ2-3,CASSFRGSTDTQYF,TGTGCCAGCAGCTTTCGGGGGAGCACAGATACGCAGTATTTT
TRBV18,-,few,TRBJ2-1,CASSKGSYNEQFF,TGTGCCAGCTCTAAAGGGTCGTACAATGAGCAGTTCTTC
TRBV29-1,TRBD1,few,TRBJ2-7,CSVEVMGTETYEQYF,TGCAGCGTTGAAGTGATGGGGACAGAGACCTACGAGCAGTACTTC
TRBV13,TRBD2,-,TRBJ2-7,CASSQPSGGTYEQYF,TGTGCCAGCAGCCAACCTAGCGGGGGGACCTACGAGCAGTACTTC
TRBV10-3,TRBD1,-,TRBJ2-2,CARRQGGGGELFF,TGTGCCCGTCGACAGGGGGGAGGCGGGGAGCTGTTTTTT
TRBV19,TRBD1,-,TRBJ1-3,CASSRDSSGNTIYF,TGTGCCAGCTCCCGGGACAGCTCTGGAAACACCATATATTTT
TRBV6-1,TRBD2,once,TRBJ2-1,CASSPSGGYNEQFF,TGTGCCAGCAGTCCTAGCGGGGGCTACAATGAGCAGTTCTTC
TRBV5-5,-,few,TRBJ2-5,CASSLGNTQETQYF,TGTGCCAGCAGCTTGGGAAACACCCAAGAGACCCAGTACTTC
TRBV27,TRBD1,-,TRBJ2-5,CASATGRTGTQYF,TGTGCCAGCGCGACAGGGCGAACAGGGACCCAGTACTTC
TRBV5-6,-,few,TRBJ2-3,CASSLGLATSTDTQYF,TGTGCCAGCAGCTTAGGTCTAGCGACTAGCACAGATACGCAGTATTTT
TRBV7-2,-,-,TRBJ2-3,CASSVTGGADTQYF,TGTGCCAGCAGCGTGACAGGTGGCGCAGATACGCAGTATTTT
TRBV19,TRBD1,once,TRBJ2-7,CASSRGQGLPYEQYF,TGTGCCAGTAGTAGGGGACAGGGGTTACCCTACGAGCAGTACTTC
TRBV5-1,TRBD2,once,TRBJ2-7,CASRHGTSGYEQYF,TGCGCCAGCAGGCATGGGACTAGCGGTTACGAGCAGTACTTC
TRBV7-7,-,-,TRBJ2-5,CASSFKGELGETQYF,TGTGCCAGCAGCTTTAAGGGGGAGCTCGGGGAGACCCAGTACTTC
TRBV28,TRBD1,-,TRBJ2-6,CASSNTGDGANVLTF,TGTGCCAGCAGTAACACAGGGGATGGGGCCAACGTCCTGACTTTC
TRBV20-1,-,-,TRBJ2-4,CSARGVNEYF,TGCAGTGCTAGAGGCGTAAATGAGTACTTC
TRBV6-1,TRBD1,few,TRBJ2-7,CASSDRDRSSYEQYF,TGTGCCAGCAGTGACCGGGACAGGAGCTCCTACGAGCAGTACTTC
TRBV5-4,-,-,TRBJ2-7,CASSLHLAAEQYF,TGTGCCAGCAGCTTGCATTTAGCGGCCGAGCAGTACTTC
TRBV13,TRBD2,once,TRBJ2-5,CASSLRLAGGRETQYF,TGTGCCAGCAGCTTACGACTAGCGGGAGGGAGAGAGACCCAGTACTTC
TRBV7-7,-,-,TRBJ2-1,CASSLAGLNNEQFF,TGTGCCAGCAGCTTAGCAGGACTAAACAATGAGCAGTTCTTC
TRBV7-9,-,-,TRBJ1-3,CASSPPTTSGNTIYF,TGTGCCAGCAGCCCACCGACAACCTCTGGAAACACCATATATTTT
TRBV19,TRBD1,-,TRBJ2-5,CASSQGVSETQYF,TGTGCCAGTAGTCAGGGGGTGAGTGAGACCCAGTACTTC
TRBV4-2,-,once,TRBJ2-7,CASSQGTVPYEQYF,TGTGCCAGCAGCCAAGGGACGGTTCCCTACGAGCAGTACTTC
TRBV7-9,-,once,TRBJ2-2,CASSLVGMNTGELFF,TGTGCCAGCAGCTTAGTCGGAATGAACACCGGGGAGCTGTTTTTT